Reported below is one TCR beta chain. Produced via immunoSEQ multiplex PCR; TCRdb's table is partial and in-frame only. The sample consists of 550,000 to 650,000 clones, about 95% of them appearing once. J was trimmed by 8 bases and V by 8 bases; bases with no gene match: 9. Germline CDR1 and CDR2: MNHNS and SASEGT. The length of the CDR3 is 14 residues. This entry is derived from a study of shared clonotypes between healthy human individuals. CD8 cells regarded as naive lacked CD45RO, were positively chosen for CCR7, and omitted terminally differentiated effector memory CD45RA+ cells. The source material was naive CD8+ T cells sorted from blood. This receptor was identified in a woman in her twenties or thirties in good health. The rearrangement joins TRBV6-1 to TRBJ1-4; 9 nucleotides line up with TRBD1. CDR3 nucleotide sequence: TGTGCCAGCCGCGAACAGGGGGCGTGGGAAAAACTGTTTTTT. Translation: CASREQGAWEKLFF.